This T cell receptor beta chain was observed in a study of shared clonotypes between healthy human individuals. The germline V gene has CDR1 SEHNR and CDR2 FQNEAQ (reference sequence). CDR3 size: 12 residues. V dropped 6 bases and J dropped 4 bases, with 10 bases sitting between them. As defined, naive CD8 cells were CD45RO-negative and positively selected for CCR7, with terminally differentiated effector memory CD45RA+ cells excluded. Profiling relied on immunoSEQ multiplex PCR, and the TCRdb table lists in-frame clones only, not all of them. The repertoire has about 1.9 million clones, about 94% of them found once; the top ten carry more than 1.5%.

The source material was naive CD8+ T cells from PBMCs. The chain couples TRBV7-9 to TRBJ2-7; the D is unclear. The receptor was derived from a young man in good health. Some clones in this sample may be carry-over from other donors' samples. DNA for the CDR3: TGTGCCAGCAGTTTCGACAAGTACGAGCAGTACTTC. Its translation is CASSFDKYEQYF. Using reference TRBV7-9 and TRBJ2-7 for the parts outside the CDR3, the full variable domain is DTGVSQNPRHKITKRGQNVTFRCDPISEHNRLYWYRQTLGQGPEFLTYFQNEAQLEKSRLLSDRFSAERPKGSFSTLEIQRTEQGDSAMYLCASSFDKYEQYFGPGTRLTVT.